This T cell receptor (beta chain) was profiled in a study of graft-versus-host responses after intestinal transplantation. Germline values: CDR1 SSHAT, CDR2 FNYEAQ (reference sequence). The CDR3 contains 19 residues. Using immunoSEQ multiplex PCR, the repertoire was profiled, and TCRdb retains in-frame clones only, with some absent. The data hold more than 70,000 clones, with 90% observed a single time. In the case of this clone: Its antigen is as yet unknown. A junction end diverges from the germline sequence, so it may reflect a read error.

The sequence came from a human donor who received an intestinal transplant. Sequencing was performed on unstimulated CD4+ T cells sorted from spleen or lymph node cells, taken before intestinal transplant. This chain connects TRBV7-7 to TRBJ1-1, with 10 bases fitting TRBD1. The CDR3 sequence: CASSLIGWDERDRGAEAFF. The CDR3 region has the DNA TGTGCTAGCAGCTTAATTGGGTGGGATGAAAGGGACAGGGGTGCTGAAGCTTTCTTT.